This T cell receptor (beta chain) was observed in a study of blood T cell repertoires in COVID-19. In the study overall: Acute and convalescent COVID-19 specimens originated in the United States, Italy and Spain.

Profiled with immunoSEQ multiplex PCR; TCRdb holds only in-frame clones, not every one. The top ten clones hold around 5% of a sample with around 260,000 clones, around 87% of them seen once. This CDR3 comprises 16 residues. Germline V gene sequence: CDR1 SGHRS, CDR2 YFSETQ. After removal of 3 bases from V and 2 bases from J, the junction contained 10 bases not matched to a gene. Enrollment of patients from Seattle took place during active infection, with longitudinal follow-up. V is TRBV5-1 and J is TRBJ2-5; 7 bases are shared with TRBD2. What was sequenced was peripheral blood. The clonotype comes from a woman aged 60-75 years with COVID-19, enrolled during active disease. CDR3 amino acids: CASSSRGGPGQETQYF. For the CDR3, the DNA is TGCGCCAGCAGCTCCCGCGGGGGTCCGGGGCAAGAGACCCAGTACTTC.